A selection of T cell receptor beta chains follows, all from one sample in a study of T-cell memory formation after mild COVID-19. TCRdb fed the 5' RACE reads into MiXCR, producing one record per CDR3 protein. Counted here are 530,000 or so distinct CDR3 sequences, approximately 15% occurring once; the ten biggest clones make up about 8.1%. The sample comprised PBMCs or a T cell subset sorted from them (not recorded which). Source of these receptors: an adult woman who had mild COVID-19 (a few samples of this study predate the infection). Cell type and time point are not known. The CDR3 runs from the conserved cysteine through the conserved F or W. A D gene is named only where the DNA matches it firmly. A clone size is listed for some rows: how often the clone was seen (once, few, many), or a class if it is expanded.

j_gene	abundance	v_gene	d_gene	CDR3aa	CDR3nt
TRBJ2-3	few	TRBV20-1	TRBD1	CSAARRQGAGDTQYF	TGCAGTGCCGCCCGGAGGCAGGGGGCGGGAGATACGCAGTATTTT
TRBJ2-1	.	TRBV7-9	.	CATRLVWNNEQFF	TGTGCCACGCGACTAGTGTGGAACAATGAGCAGTTCTTC
TRBJ2-2	.	TRBV9	TRBD1	CASSVGTGGELFF	TGTGCCAGCAGCGTAGGGACAGGCGGGGAGCTGTTTTTT
TRBJ2-7	.	TRBV29-1	.	CSVDKGSNEQYF	TGCAGCGTTGATAAGGGGAGCAACGAGCAGTACTTC
TRBJ2-3	few	TRBV5-1	.	CASSLTGEGTDTQYF	TGCGCCAGCAGCTTGACCGGGGAAGGCACAGATACGCAGTATTTT
TRBJ2-3	.	TRBV6-2/TRBV6-3	TRBD2	CASSYSYAGGTDTQYF	TGTGCCAGCAGTTACTCCTATGCGGGAGGGACAGATACGCAGTATTTT
TRBJ1-1	.	TRBV6-6	.	CASSSPNQQGPGTEAFF	TGTGCCAGCAGTTCCCCGAACCAACAGGGCCCCGGGACTGAAGCTTTCTTT
TRBJ1-1	few	TRBV10-3	.	CAISESTTEAFF	TGTGCCATCAGTGAGTCGACCACTGAAGCTTTCTTT
TRBJ1-2	few	TRBV6-1	.	CASSPPGEDCYTF	TGTGCCAGCAGTCCTCCCGGTGAGGATTGCTACACCTTC
TRBJ2-1	few	TRBV19	.	CASSIGGSGNEQFF	TGTGCCAGTAGTATAGGGGGAAGTGGCAATGAGCAGTTCTTC
TRBJ2-1	.	TRBV29-1	.	CSVDSRGLYNEQFF	TGCAGCGTTGATTCCCGGGGGCTATACAATGAGCAGTTCTTC
TRBJ2-3	.	TRBV7-2	.	CASSPIAGPEGTQYF	TGTGCCAGCAGCCCCATCGCCGGCCCGGAAGGGACGCAGTATTTT
TRBJ2-3	few	TRBV27	.	CASSLSLTDTQYF	TGTGCCAGCAGTTTATCTCTCACAGATACGCAGTATTTT
TRBJ2-3	few	TRBV29-1	TRBD2	CSTWGGNTDTQYF	TGCAGCACCTGGGGGGGTAATACAGATACGCAGTATTTT
TRBJ2-1	few	TRBV24-1	TRBD2	CATSDLPGRGQFF	TGTGCCACCAGTGATTTGCCAGGGAGGGGGCAGTTCTTC
TRBJ2-7	few	TRBV3-1	.	CASANGGTDSEQYF	TGTGCCAGCGCCAATGGAGGGACTGATAGCGAGCAGTACTTC
TRBJ2-7	.	TRBV5-1	.	CASSLGQYSYEQYF	TGCGCCAGCAGCTTGGGACAGTACTCCTACGAGCAGTACTTC
TRBJ2-2	few	TRBV5-5	.	CASSLYGTGRDTGELFF	TGTGCCAGCAGCTTGTACGGTACAGGGCGGGACACCGGGGAGCTGTTTTTT
TRBJ2-1	few	TRBV7-9	.	CASSLDLGRGWREQFF	TGTGCCAGCAGCTTAGATTTGGGGCGGGGATGGCGTGAGCAGTTCTTC
TRBJ1-1	few	TRBV9	.	CASTINPHFQEAFF	TGTGCCAGCACTATAAACCCCCATTTCCAGGAAGCTTTCTTT
TRBJ2-5	few	TRBV7-9	.	CASSSQNQETQYF	TGTGCCAGCAGTTCCCAGAACCAAGAGACCCAGTACTTC
TRBJ1-2	few	TRBV5-4	.	CASSLDAGNYGYTF	TGTGCCAGCAGCTTGGACGCGGGAAACTATGGCTACACCTTC
TRBJ2-3	.	TRBV24-1	.	CATSVPGVGTDTQYF	TGTGCCACCAGTGTCCCGGGGGTGGGGACAGATACGCAGTATTTT
TRBJ1-2	few	TRBV14	.	CASSQDSWGHLRF	TGTGCCAGCAGCCAAGATAGTTGGGGACATTTACGCTTC
TRBJ1-2	.	TRBV19	.	CASSMDTYGYTF	TGTGCCAGTAGTATGGACACCTATGGCTACACCTTC
TRBJ2-3	.	TRBV6-5	.	CASSYRPGGGGTDTQYF	TGTGCCAGCAGTTACCGCCCAGGGGGAGGAGGCACAGATACGCAGTATTTT
TRBJ1-2	once	TRBV4-1	TRBD1	CASLGAKGTGEDGYTF	TGCGCCAGTTTGGGAGCCAAGGGGACAGGGGAGGATGGCTACACCTTC
TRBJ1-1	.	TRBV9	.	CASSVVGGGVTEAFF	TGTGCCAGCAGCGTAGTTGGTGGAGGAGTAACTGAAGCTTTCTTT
TRBJ2-1	.	TRBV27	.	CASSLLQDYNEQFF	TGTGCCAGCAGTTTACTACAGGACTACAATGAGCAGTTCTTC
TRBJ1-1	many	TRBV5-1	.	CASSLVVGSTEAFF	TGCGCCAGCAGCTTGGTTGTGGGTTCCACTGAAGCTTTCTTT
TRBJ2-7	.	TRBV5-1	.	CASSPLGGVGAGSYEQYF	TGCGCCAGCAGCCCCCTAGGTGGGGTAGGGGCCGGCTCCTACGAGCAGTACTTC
TRBJ2-7	.	TRBV5-4	.	CASSLGLRTYEQYF	TGTGCCAGCAGCTTGGGTCTCAGAACCTACGAGCAGTACTTC
TRBJ2-1	.	TRBV5-1	TRBD2	CASSTQIAGVGNEQFF	TGCGCCAGCAGCACTCAGATAGCGGGAGTTGGGAATGAGCAGTTCTTC
TRBJ2-5	.	TRBV20-1	.	CSARLVRRETQYF	TGCAGTGCTAGACTAGTTCGGAGGGAGACCCAGTACTTC
TRBJ2-3	.	TRBV12-3/TRBV12-4	.	CASRRTANPRGTQYF	TGTGCCAGCAGGCGTACGGCCAACCCGCGGGGTACGCAGTATTTT
TRBJ2-5	.	TRBV4-3	TRBD2	CASSPGLAGAETQYF	TGCGCCAGCAGCCCGGGACTAGCGGGAGCTGAGACCCAGTACTTC
TRBJ1-1	.	TRBV15	.	CATSRDQDNTEAFF	TGTGCCACCAGCAGAGATCAGGATAACACTGAAGCTTTCTTT
TRBJ2-7	few	TRBV4-3	.	CASSPYTVGDEQYF	TGCGCCAGCAGCCCTTATACCGTCGGGGACGAGCAGTACTTC
TRBJ2-1	.	TRBV19	.	CASSIASNNEQFF	TGTGCCAGTAGTATAGCTAGTAACAATGAGCAGTTCTTC